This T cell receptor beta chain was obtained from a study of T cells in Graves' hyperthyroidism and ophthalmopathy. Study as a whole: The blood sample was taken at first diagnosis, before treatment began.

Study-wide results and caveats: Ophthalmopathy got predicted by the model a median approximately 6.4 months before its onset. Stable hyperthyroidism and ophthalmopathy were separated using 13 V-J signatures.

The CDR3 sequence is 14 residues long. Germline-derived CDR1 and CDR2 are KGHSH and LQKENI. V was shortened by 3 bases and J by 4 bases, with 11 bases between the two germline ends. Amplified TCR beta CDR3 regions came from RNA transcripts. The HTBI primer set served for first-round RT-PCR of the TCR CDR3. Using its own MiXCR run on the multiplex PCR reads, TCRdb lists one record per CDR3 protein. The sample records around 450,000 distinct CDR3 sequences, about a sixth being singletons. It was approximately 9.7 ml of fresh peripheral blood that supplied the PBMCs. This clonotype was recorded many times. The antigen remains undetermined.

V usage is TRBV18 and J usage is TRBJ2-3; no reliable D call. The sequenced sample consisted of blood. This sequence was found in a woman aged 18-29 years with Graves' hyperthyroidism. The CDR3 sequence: CASSPPVWADTQYF. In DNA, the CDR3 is TGTGCCAGCTCACCCCCCGTGTGGGCAGATACGCAGTATTTT.